A few counts support the clone carrying this T cell receptor (beta chain). Its antigen remains unidentified. Germline lookup yields CDR1 DFQATT and CDR2 SNEGSKA (reference sequence). The CDR3 contains 15 residues. V shed 3 bases and J shed 2 bases, with 13 bases lying between them. The sample comes from a study of T cells in Graves' hyperthyroidism and ophthalmopathy. RNA transcripts served as the template for amplifying TCR beta CDR3 regions. First-round RT-PCR targeting the TCR CDR3 was performed with the HTBI primer set. TCRdb redid the calling of the multiplex PCR reads with MiXCR, one entry per CDR3 protein. The sample carries roughly 350,000 distinct CDR3 sequences, more than 11% recorded once. Notes on the study in general: The model anticipated ophthalmopathy a median around 6 months pre-onset. Researchers report that a 13 V-J model separated ophthalmopathy from stable hyperthyroidism.

The J gene is TRBJ1-4, the V gene TRBV20-1; D is ambiguous. The sample consisted of blood. The clonotype was recovered from a woman in her thirties with Graves' hyperthyroidism. CDR3 region: CSASTPARTNEKLFF. The CDR3 bases are TGCAGTGCTAGTACGCCTGCGCGTACTAATGAAAAACTGTTTTTT.